This TCR beta chain was captured in a study of T cell changes during pregnancy in multiple sclerosis. Germline V lookup: CDR1 SGHNT, CDR2 YYREEE (reference sequence). After removal of 4 bases from V and 5 bases from J, the junction contained 9 bases not matched to a gene. The CDR3 has 15 residues. This table comes from immunoSEQ multiplex PCR, and its TCRdb copy is limited to in-frame clones, with some not included. The sample has about 100,000 clones; roughly 92% are singletons. This rearrangement joins TRBV5-4 to TRBJ1-1; 9 positions agree with TRBD1. This sequence originates from a female donor with multiple sclerosis, enrolled in a pregnancy study. Sequencing was performed on peripheral blood, taken in the second trimester of pregnancy. The DNA for the CDR3 is TGTGCCAGCAGCCCTCGGGACAGGGAGGAGACTGAAGCTTTCTTT. Its translation: CASSPRDREETEAFF.